The T cell receptor beta chain described here comes from a study of graft-versus-host responses after intestinal transplantation. Overall study findings and caveats: Investigators detected GvH clones in recipient marrow, with some emerging earlier in ileum or blood.

Some clones are missing from TCRdb's copy, which holds only in-frame ones; the method was immunoSEQ multiplex PCR. The sample shows more than 20,000 clones, 75% to 90% of them seen only once. To note about this clone: Its antigen is unknown.

This CDR3 contains 15 residues. This TCR was sampled from a human patient who received an intestinal transplant, so some T cells may come from the graft donor. This material consisted of PBMCs, taken approximately four weeks after intestinal transplant. This rearrangement joins TRBV21-1 to TRBJ2-7; whether TRBD2, the table's D call, matches the DNA was not checked. TRBV21-1 is tagged as a pseudogene. DNA of the CDR3: TGTGCCAGCAGCAAAGGGACTAGCGGGAGCTACGAGCAGTACTTC. It yields the protein CASSKGTSGSYEQYF.